Sequencing of this T cell receptor beta chain was carried out in a study of blood T cell repertoires in COVID-19. Only in-frame clones appear in the TCRdb table, and some are missing; sequencing was by immunoSEQ multiplex PCR. The table records hundreds of thousands of clones, approximately 80% of them present only once. The receptor comes from a man younger than 45 with acute COVID-19. The sample taken for sequencing was PBMCs or T cells enriched from blood (not recorded which).

CDR3 in DNA: TGCGCCAGCAGCTTGGAGGTGGGCACGTTCTCCTACAATGAGCAGTTCTTC. This sequence encodes CASSLEVGTFSYNEQFF. This sequence joins TRBV5-1 and TRBJ2-1; D remains ambiguous. V was clipped by 0 bases and J by 0 bases, with 13 bases between them. The CDR3 has 17 residues. Germline V gene sequence: CDR1 SGHRS, CDR2 YFSETQ.